The clone carrying this T cell receptor beta chain appeared a few times. Its antigen remains unidentified. This specimen comes from a study of cytomegalovirus exposure and HLA in healthy donors. Study in general: Genetic ancestry analysis placed 75% to 85% of the 410 or so donors that were genotyped in the Caucasian-associated cluster.

The study's findings and limits: In a later analysis, TCR beta V- and J-gene trimming was associated with a missense DCLRE1C variant. Other equally common chains were less clonally expanded than HLA-associated TCR beta chains, a later analysis showed. Most subjects had HLA-A and HLA-B alleles reportedly predicted accurately by TCR beta sequences.

PCR was performed using 60 Vbeta and 13 Jbeta primers. The assay was immunoSEQ multiplex PCR, and TCRdb's table has in-frame clones only and misses some. This table holds 140,000 to 150,000 clones, roughly four fifths found once. Sequencing was carried out using PBMCs. The clonotype originates from a man in his forties in good health and CMV-seropositive.

This CDR3 is CASSRWAGGGDTQYF. DNA for the CDR3: TGTGCCAGCAGTCGCTGGGCGGGGGGTGGGGATACGCAGTATTTT. This chain uses TRBV6-5 with TRBJ2-3; TRBD2 aligns across 8 bases. This CDR3 is 15 amino acids long. CDR1 is MNHEY, CDR2 SVGAGI, per germline. Trimming at V came to 5 bases and at J to 6 bases, leaving 10 bases not matched to a gene.